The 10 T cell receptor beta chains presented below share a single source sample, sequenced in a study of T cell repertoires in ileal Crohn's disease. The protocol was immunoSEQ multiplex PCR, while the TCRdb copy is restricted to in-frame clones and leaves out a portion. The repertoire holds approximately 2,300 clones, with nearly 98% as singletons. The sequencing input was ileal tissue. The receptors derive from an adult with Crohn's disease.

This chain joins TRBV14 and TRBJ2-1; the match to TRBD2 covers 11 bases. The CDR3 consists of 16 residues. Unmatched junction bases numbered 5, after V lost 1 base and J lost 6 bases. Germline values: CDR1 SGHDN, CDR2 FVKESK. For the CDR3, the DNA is TGTGCCAGCAGCCAAGGTAGCGGGAGGGCCGGCAATGAGCAGTTCTTC. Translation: CASSQGSGRAGNEQFF. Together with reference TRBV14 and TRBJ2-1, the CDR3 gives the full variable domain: EAGVTQFPSHSVIEKGQTVTLRCDPISGHDNLYWYRRVMGKEIKFLLHFVKESKQDESGMPNNRFLAERTGGTYSTLKVQPAELEDSGVYFCASSQGSGRAGNEQFFGPGTRLTVL.

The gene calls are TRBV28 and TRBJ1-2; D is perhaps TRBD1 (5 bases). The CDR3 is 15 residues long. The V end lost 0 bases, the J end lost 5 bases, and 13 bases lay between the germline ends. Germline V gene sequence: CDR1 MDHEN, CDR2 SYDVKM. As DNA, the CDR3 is TGTGCCAGCAGTTTATGGTCGACAGCCAGTTATGGCTACACCTTC. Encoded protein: CASSLWSTASYGYTF.

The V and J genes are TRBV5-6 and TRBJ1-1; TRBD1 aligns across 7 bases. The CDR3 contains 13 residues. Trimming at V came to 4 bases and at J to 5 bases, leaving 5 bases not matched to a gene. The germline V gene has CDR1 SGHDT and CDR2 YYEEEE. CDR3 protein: CASSVDRATEAFF. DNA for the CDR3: TGTGCCAGCAGCGTCGACAGGGCGACTGAAGCTTTCTTT.

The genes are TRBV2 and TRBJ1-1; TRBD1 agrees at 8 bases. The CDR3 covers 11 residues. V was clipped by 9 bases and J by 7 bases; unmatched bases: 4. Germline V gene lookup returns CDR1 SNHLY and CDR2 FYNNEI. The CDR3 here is CARGQGGEAFF. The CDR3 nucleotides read TGTGCCAGAGGACAGGGTGGTGAAGCTTTCTTT.

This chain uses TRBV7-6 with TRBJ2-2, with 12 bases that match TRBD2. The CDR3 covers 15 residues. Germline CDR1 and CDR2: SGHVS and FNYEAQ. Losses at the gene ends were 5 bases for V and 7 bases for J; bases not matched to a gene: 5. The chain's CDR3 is CASSPRTSGVGELFF. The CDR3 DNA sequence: TGTGCCAGCAGCCCGAGGACTAGCGGGGTCGGGGAGCTGTTTTTT.

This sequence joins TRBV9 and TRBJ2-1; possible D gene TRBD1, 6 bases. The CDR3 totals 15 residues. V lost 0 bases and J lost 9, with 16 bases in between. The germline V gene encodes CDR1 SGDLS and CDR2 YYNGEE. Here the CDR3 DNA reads TGTGCCAGCAGCGTAGGCGGTTCAGGGGCCGGTGAGCAGTTCTTC. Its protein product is CASSVGGSGAGEQFF.

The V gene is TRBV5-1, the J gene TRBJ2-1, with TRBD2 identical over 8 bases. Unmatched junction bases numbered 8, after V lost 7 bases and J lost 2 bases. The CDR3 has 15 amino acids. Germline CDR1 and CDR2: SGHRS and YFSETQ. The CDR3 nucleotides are TGCGCCAGCCAGCGAACTAGCGGAGCCTACAATGAGCAGTTCTTC. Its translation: CASQRTSGAYNEQFF.

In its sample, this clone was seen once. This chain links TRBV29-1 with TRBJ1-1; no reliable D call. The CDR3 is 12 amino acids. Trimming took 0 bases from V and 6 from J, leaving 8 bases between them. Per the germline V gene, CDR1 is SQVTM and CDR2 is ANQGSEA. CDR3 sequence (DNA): TGCAGCGTTGAAGATCTGAGGTCTGAAGCTTTCTTT. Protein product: CSVEDLRSEAFF.

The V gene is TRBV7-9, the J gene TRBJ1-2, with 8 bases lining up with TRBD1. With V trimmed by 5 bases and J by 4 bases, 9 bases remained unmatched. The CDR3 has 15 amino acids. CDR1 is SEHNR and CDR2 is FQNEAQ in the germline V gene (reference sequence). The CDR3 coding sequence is TGTGCCAGCAGCCCGGGGACAGGCGGGTCCTATGGCTACACCTTC. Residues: CASSPGTGGSYGYTF.

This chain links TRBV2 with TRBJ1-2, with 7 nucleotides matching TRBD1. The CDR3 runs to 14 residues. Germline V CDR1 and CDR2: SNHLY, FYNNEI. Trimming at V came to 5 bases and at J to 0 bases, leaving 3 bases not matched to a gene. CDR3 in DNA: TGTGCCAGCAGTCAGCAGGGGGCTAACTATGGCTACACCTTC. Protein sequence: CASSQQGANYGYTF.